A single T cell receptor beta chain is shown here with its context. The record originates from a study of blood T cell repertoires in COVID-19. Overall study context: COVID-19 samples collected from the United States, Italy and Spain covered acute and convalescent phases. T cells, B-cell-depleted T cells, or PBMCs provided the cDNA or gDNA that served as material.

The V and J ends lost 6 bases and 8 bases, in that order; junction bases with no gene match: 11. Germline V CDR1 and CDR2: SNHLY, FYNNEI. The CDR3 loop spans 16 amino acids. As handled by the study authors: Estimated nucleated cell counts came from reference gene primer amplification. Assay used: immunoSEQ multiplex PCR; TCRdb lists only in-frame clones, some missing. The V and J calls and the clone size are those of that table, but D and trimming were determined from the DNA. The sample holds roughly 300,000 clones, 80% to 90% seen once. The receptor comes from a man aged 18 to 29 who had recovered from COVID-19. This chain links TRBV2 with TRBJ2-1; TRBD2 agrees at 12 bases. The material sequenced was peripheral blood. This CDR3 is CASRNPRTSGIDEQFF. The CDR3 coding sequence is TGTGCCAGCAGAAACCCTCGGACTAGCGGGATAGATGAGCAGTTCTTC.